The clone carrying this TCR beta chain has more than one count but fewer than ten. Its antigen remains unknown. As TCR cDNA was made by 5'RACE template switching, a universal primer site and UMIs were added. MiXCR was run by TCRdb on the 5' RACE reads, yielding one entry per CDR3 protein. Seen here are some 560,000 distinct CDR3 sequences, 15% to 20% observed once, and the top ten hold approximately 15%. With 5 bases removed from V and 4 bases from J, the gap between germline ends came to 16 bases. From germline, CDR1 is KGHDR and CDR2 SFDVKD. CDR3 length: 15 residues. The entry originates in a study of T cells after yellow fever vaccination. Regarding the study as a whole: Though it reached lower strength, the secondary response hit its peak faster, day 5 versus 15. Among primary-vaccination clones, most reappeared after the booster, at 96% for CD4 and around 90% for CD8. A minor fraction of clonotypes spanned both CD4 and CD8 compartments.

The starting material was PBMCs, obtained 15 days after the yellow fever booster vaccination. The chain uses TRBV24-1 and TRBJ2-5, with D possibly TRBD2 on 6 matching bases. This clonotype was sampled from a man aged 25 to 40 who received the YFV17D yellow fever vaccine. Here the CDR3 reads CATSGSAGLGETQYF. The CDR3 DNA is TGTGCCACCAGTGGGAGTGCGGGGCTGGGAGAGACCCAGTACTTC.